The entry below gives a single TCR beta chain sequence along with its context. This clone was seen once. The antigen this receptor binds is unknown. Base-call qualities are not available, and no considerably larger clone is one nucleotide away. The data belong to a study of OX40 agonist ivuxolimab in advanced cancers. Concerning the study at large: Ivuxolimab was an agonistic, fully human IgG2 monoclonal antibody directed against OX40 (CD134), a costimulatory receptor. Intravenous ivuxolimab was administered to patients every 2 weeks at six dose levels: 0.01, 0.1, 0.3, 1.5, 3 and 10 mg/kg. Among the roughly 52 dose-escalation patients, around 20 had hepatocellular carcinoma, some 15 melanoma, 9 renal cell carcinoma and 9 head and neck cancer. A male proportion of around 80% and a mean age of approximately 61 years, ranging from roughly 23 to 80, were recorded for the dose-escalation cohort. Patients were allowed to have had prior anti-PD-1, anti-PD-L1 or anti-CTLA-4 therapy, and 40% to 45% of the dose-escalation patients had been treated with checkpoint inhibitors. Partial responses were achieved by three dose-escalation patients, of whom one had hepatocellular carcinoma and two had cutaneous melanoma. Peripheral TCRbeta sequencing aimed to test whether ivuxolimab altered TCR sequence diversity and caused clonal T-cell expansion. The paper reports the monotherapy dose-escalation portion (N ≈ 50 patients) of the phase I ivuxolimab trial. On the study overall, not on this receptor specifically: The antigen specificity of the clonally expanded peripheral T cells was not determined. Clonal expansion of both CD4+ and CD8+ blood T cells was observed from baseline to week 6 at doses 0.1 to 3.0 mg/kg. On average, CD8+ T cells showed more expanded clones than CD4+ T cells after ivuxolimab. In the 0.1-3.0 mg/kg groups, partial responders had among the lowest normalized peripheral clonal expansion, particularly in CD8+ T cells. Low levels of normalized T-cell clonal expansion were also seen in some patients who did not respond.

The trial excluded patients who had a history of autoimmune disease or who were on systemic immunosuppression. In every dose cohort, peripheral blood was drawn for TCR sequencing at baseline, cycle 4 day 1, and cycle 7 day 1. Samples were obtained from an open-label, multicenter, first-in-human phase I dose-escalation trial of ivuxolimab. Adults with locally advanced or metastatic melanoma, renal cell carcinoma, hepatocellular carcinoma or head and neck squamous cell carcinoma were enrolled in the trial. CD4+ and CD8+ T cells were sorted separately from peripheral blood before TCR sequencing. Reading from cysteine to phenylalanine, the CDR3 counts 14 amino acids. The kept DNA is CDR3 alone, 42 bases in frame from the first base. To sequence the TCRbeta CDR3 region, genomic DNA was isolated from the sorted cells. The immunoSEQ Assay was used to sequence the TCRbeta CDR3 regions. Sourced from immuneACCESS, this table was stored by TCRdb with only in-frame sequences that have V and J called. A share of the clones is absent; for the studies checked, an unresolved V gene accounts for under half, and the remainder has no known explanation. For this sample the table gives 64,000 or so clones, of which approximately 80% were detected only once. The top ten clonotypes cover approximately 0.63% of the sample.

This sample comprised CD4+ or CD8+ T cells sorted from blood, obtained in a trial of the OX40 agonist ivuxolimab. This TCR was sampled from an adult with an advanced solid tumor such as melanoma, head and neck, liver or kidney cancer. Here the chain combines TRBV21-1 and TRBJ2-5; the table's D call, TRBD1, was not checked against the DNA. TRBV21-1 is recorded as a pseudogene. The CDR3 loop reads CASSKGHRSETQYF. The nucleotide sequence reads TGTGCCAGCAGCAAAGGACACCGTTCGGAGACCCAGTACTTC.